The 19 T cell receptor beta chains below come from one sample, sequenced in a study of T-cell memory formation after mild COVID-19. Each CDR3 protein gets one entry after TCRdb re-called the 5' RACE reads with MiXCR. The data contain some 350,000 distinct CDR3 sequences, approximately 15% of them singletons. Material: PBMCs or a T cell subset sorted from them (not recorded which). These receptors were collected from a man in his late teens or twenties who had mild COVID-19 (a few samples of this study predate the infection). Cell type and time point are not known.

The CDR3 here is CASSRPPGQGLPYGYTF. The CDR3, as DNA: TGTGCCAGCAGCCGCCCTCCGGGACAGGGGCTCCCCTATGGCTACACCTTC. The chain is built from TRBV12-3 or TRBV12-4 and TRBJ1-2; 10 bases align to TRBD1. The J segment lost 4 bases and the V segment lost 6 bases, leaving 14 bases of the junction unmatched. This CDR3 contains 17 residues.

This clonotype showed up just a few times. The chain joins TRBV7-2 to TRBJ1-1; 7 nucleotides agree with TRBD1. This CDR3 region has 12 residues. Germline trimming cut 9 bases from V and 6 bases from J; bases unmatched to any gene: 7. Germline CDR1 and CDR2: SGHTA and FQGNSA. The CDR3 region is CASLTGVAEAFF. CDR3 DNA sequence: TGTGCCAGTTTAACAGGGGTGGCTGAAGCTTTCTTT.

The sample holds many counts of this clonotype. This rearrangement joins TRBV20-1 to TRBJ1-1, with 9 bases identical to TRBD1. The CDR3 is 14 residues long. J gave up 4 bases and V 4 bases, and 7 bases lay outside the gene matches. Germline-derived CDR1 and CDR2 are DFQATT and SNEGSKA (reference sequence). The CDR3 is CSATNTGGGTEAFF. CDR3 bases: TGCAGTGCTACCAATACAGGGGGCGGCACTGAAGCTTTCTTT.

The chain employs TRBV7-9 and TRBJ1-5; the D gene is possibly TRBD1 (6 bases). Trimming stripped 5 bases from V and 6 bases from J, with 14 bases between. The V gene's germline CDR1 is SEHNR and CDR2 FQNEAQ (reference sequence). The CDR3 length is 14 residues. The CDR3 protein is CASSRGGAVQPQHF. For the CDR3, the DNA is TGTGCCAGCAGCCGTGGGGGGGCGGTTCAGCCCCAGCATTTT.

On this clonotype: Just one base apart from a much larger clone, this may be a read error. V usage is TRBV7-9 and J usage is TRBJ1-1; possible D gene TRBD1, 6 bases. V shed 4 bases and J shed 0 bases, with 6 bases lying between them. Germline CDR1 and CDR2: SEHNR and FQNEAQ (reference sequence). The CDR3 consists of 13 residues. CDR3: CASSWTVNTEAFF. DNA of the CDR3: TGTGCCAGCAGCTGGACAGTGAACACTGAAGCTTTCTTT.

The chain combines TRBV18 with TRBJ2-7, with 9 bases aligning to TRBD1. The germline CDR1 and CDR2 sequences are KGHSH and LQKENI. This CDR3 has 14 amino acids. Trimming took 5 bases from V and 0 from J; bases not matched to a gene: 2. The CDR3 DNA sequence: TGTGCCAGCTCAGGGACAGGGAGCTCCTACGAGCAGTACGTC. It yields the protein CASSGTGSSYEQYV.

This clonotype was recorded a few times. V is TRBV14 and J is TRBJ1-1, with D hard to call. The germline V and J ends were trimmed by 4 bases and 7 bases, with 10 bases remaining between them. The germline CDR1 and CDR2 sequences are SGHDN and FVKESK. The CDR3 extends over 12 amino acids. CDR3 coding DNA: TGTGCCAGCAGCCCAGAGGGAGGTGAAGCTTTCTTT. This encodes CASSPEGGEAFF.

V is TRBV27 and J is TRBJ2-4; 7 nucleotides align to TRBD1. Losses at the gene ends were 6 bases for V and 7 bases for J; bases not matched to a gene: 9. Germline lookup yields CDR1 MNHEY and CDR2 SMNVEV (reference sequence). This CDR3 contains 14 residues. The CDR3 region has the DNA TGTGCCAGCAGGGCGTATGAGGGGGCGAACATTCAGTACTTC. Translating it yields CASRAYEGANIQYF.

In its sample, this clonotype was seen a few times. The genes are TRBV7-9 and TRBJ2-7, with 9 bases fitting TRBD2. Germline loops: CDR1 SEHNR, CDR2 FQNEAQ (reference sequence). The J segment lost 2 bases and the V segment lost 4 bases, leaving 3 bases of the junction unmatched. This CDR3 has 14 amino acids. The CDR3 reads CASSSGLATYEQYF. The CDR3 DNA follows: TGTGCCAGCAGCTCGGGACTAGCAACCTACGAGCAGTACTTC.

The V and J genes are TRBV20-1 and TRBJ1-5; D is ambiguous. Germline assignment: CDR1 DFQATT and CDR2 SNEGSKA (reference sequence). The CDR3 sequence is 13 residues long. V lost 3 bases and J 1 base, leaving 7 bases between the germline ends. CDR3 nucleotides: TGCAGTGCTAGTAGACCCAGCAATCAGCCCCAGCATTTT. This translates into CSASRPSNQPQHF.

The CDR3 DNA is TGTGCCAGCAGCGTAGCCCCCACAGATACGCAGTATTTT. Translation gives CASSVAPTDTQYF. The V call is TRBV9, the J call TRBJ2-3; D gene unclear. Per the germline V gene, CDR1 is SGDLS and CDR2 is YYNGEE. CDR3 length equals 13 residues. The V gene lost 0 bases and the J gene lost 2 bases, with 4 bases spanning the gap.

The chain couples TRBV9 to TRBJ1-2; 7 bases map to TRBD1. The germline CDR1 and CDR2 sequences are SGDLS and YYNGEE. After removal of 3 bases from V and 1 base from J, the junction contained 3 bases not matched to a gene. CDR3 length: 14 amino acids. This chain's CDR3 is CASSEDRHNYGYTF. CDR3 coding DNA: TGTGCCAGCAGCGAGGACAGGCATAACTATGGCTACACCTTC.

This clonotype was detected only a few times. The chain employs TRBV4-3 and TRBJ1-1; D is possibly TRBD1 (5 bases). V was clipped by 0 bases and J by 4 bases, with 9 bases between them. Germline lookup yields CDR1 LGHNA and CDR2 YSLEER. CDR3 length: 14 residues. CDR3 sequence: CASSQDGGGTEAFF. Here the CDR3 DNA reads TGCGCCAGCAGCCAAGATGGGGGTGGCACTGAAGCTTTCTTT.

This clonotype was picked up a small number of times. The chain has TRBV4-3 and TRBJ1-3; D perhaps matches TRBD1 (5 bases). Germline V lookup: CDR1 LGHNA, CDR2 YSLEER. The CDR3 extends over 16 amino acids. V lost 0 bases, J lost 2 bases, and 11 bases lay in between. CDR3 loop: CASSQESGTAGNTIYF. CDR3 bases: TGCGCCAGCAGCCAAGAGTCAGGGACCGCTGGAAACACCATATATTTT.

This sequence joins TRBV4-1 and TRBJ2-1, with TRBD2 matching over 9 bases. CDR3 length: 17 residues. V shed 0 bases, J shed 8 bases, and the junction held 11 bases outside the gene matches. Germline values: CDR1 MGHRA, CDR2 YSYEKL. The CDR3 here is CASSQDPLAGFRYEQFF. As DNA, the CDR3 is TGCGCCAGCAGCCAAGACCCGCTAGCGGGGTTCCGGTATGAGCAGTTCTTC.

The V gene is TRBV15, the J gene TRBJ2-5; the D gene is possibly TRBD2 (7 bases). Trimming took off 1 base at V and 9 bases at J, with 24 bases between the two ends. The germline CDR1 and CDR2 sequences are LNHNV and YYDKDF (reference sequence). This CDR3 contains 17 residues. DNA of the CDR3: TGTGCCACCAGCAGAGGAGGGGGTAGCGGAGCCCGGGGGGCCCAGTACTTC. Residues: CATSRGGGSGARGAQYF.

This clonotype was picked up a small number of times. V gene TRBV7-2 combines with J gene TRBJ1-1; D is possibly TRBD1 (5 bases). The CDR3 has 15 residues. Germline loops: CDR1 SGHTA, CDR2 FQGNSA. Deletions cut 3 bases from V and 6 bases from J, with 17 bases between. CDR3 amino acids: CASSFNQVRVSEAFF. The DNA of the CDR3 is TGTGCCAGCAGCTTCAATCAGGTCAGGGTCTCTGAAGCTTTCTTT.

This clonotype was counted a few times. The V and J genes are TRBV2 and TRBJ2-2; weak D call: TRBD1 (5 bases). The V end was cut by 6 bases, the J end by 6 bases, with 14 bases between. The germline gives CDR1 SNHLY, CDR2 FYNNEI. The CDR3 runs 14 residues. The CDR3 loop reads CASSLGARSGELFF. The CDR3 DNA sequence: TGTGCCAGCAGCTTAGGGGCGCGATCCGGGGAGCTGTTTTTT.

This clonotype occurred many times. The CDR3 nucleotides are TGTGCCAGCAGTTTGAGGGGGTACGAGCAGTACTTC. Translation: CASSLRGYEQYF. The chain employs TRBV27 and TRBJ2-7; D is possibly TRBD1 (6 bases). Trimming stripped 3 bases from V and 4 bases from J, with 7 bases between. CDR3 length: 12 amino acids. Germline CDR1 and CDR2: MNHEY and SMNVEV (reference sequence).